Given below is one TCR beta chain in context. Its antigen remains unknown. No infections or other immune events were documented during collection. The data belong to a study of identifying expanded T cells in peripheral blood. Overall study findings and caveats: Technical replicates showed about 1.1 changed clones; two weeks about 16.4; four weeks 19. Across healthy donors, higher total template counts meant significantly greater approximately two-week count variance.

TCRdb keeps only in-frame clones here, not all; method: immunoSEQ multiplex PCR. Altogether some 97,000 clones are present, approximately 88% being singletons, with the ten largest covering 4.5% to 6.5%. The sequenced material came from blood. The TCR originated in a person aged 18 to 75 in good health.

In DNA, the CDR3 is TGTGCCAGTAGCCCCGGGGGGGTGGGGGAGACCCAGTACTTC. It yields the protein CASSPGGVGETQYF. This chain connects TRBV19 to TRBJ2-5; TRBD2 matches at 8 bases. The germline CDR1 and CDR2 sequences are LNHDA and SQIVND (reference sequence). Trimming removed 6 bases from V and 5 bases from J; junction bases left unmatched: 8. CDR3 length: 14 residues.